Sequencing of this TCR beta chain was carried out in a study of identical twins. The study, taken as a whole, reports: Abundant cord blood beta clonotypes carried fewer insertions; memory repertoires showed none. Out-of-frame TCR alpha sharing observed in monozygotic twins exceeded model estimates. Conclusions were drawn cross-sectionally by statistical analysis, without following the same donors.

Template switching, a step in the protocol, added a universal primer site, and cDNA carried unique molecular identifiers. TCRdb fed the 5' RACE reads into MiXCR, producing one record per CDR3 protein. This sample has 1.5 million to 2 million distinct CDR3 sequences; under 35% occur once, and the top ten carry approximately 0.29%. This clonotype has more than one count but fewer than ten. Its antigen is currently unknown. J was trimmed by 3 bases and V by 7 bases; bases with no gene match: 6. Germline V lookup: CDR1 SNHLY, CDR2 FYNNEI. The CDR3 totals 14 residues. Source material: cord blood. The receptor's source is a newborn girl in good health. V is TRBV2 and J is TRBJ2-3; TRBD2 agrees at 8 bases. Written as DNA, the CDR3 is TGTGCCAGCACGAGGACTAGCCGGACAGATACGCAGTATTTT. It is translated as CASTRTSRTDTQYF.